Reported below is one TCR beta chain. Germline V lookup: CDR1 LNHNV, CDR2 YYDKDF (reference sequence). This CDR3 is 16 amino acids long. Trimming took 5 bases from V and 0 from J, leaving 16 bases between them. The record originates from a study of regulatory T cells in long-lasting Graves disease. Time point reported: newly diagnosed GD, antithyroid drugs for less than 3 months. Making the TCR library involved RNA that had been extracted from PBMCs. Combining iRepertoire HTBI primers with Arm-PCR of CDR3 regions, the authors built TCR beta libraries. TCRdb re-derived calls from the multiplex PCR reads in MiXCR, one entry per CDR3 protein. The sample comprises 200,000 to 250,000 distinct CDR3 sequences, 15% to 20% of which are singletons, and about 11% rests with the top ten. A further study also used this sample, focusing on T cells in Graves' hyperthyroidism and ophthalmopathy. This second report adds: Those with hyperthyroidism were 18 to 65 years old, newly diagnosed, and ill for under 2 months. Uncontrolled infection, other autoimmune disease, pregnancy or lactation excluded patients.

The gene calls are TRBV15 and TRBJ1-2, with D uncertain. The TCR was taken from a woman in her 30s with Graves disease. The specimen was peripheral blood mononuclear cells (PBMCs), collected at new diagnosis, from a patient treated with antithyroid drugs. CDR3 region: CATSALPPEANYGYTF. The DNA for the CDR3 is TGTGCCACCAGCGCGCTTCCCCCTGAAGCTAACTATGGCTACACCTTC.